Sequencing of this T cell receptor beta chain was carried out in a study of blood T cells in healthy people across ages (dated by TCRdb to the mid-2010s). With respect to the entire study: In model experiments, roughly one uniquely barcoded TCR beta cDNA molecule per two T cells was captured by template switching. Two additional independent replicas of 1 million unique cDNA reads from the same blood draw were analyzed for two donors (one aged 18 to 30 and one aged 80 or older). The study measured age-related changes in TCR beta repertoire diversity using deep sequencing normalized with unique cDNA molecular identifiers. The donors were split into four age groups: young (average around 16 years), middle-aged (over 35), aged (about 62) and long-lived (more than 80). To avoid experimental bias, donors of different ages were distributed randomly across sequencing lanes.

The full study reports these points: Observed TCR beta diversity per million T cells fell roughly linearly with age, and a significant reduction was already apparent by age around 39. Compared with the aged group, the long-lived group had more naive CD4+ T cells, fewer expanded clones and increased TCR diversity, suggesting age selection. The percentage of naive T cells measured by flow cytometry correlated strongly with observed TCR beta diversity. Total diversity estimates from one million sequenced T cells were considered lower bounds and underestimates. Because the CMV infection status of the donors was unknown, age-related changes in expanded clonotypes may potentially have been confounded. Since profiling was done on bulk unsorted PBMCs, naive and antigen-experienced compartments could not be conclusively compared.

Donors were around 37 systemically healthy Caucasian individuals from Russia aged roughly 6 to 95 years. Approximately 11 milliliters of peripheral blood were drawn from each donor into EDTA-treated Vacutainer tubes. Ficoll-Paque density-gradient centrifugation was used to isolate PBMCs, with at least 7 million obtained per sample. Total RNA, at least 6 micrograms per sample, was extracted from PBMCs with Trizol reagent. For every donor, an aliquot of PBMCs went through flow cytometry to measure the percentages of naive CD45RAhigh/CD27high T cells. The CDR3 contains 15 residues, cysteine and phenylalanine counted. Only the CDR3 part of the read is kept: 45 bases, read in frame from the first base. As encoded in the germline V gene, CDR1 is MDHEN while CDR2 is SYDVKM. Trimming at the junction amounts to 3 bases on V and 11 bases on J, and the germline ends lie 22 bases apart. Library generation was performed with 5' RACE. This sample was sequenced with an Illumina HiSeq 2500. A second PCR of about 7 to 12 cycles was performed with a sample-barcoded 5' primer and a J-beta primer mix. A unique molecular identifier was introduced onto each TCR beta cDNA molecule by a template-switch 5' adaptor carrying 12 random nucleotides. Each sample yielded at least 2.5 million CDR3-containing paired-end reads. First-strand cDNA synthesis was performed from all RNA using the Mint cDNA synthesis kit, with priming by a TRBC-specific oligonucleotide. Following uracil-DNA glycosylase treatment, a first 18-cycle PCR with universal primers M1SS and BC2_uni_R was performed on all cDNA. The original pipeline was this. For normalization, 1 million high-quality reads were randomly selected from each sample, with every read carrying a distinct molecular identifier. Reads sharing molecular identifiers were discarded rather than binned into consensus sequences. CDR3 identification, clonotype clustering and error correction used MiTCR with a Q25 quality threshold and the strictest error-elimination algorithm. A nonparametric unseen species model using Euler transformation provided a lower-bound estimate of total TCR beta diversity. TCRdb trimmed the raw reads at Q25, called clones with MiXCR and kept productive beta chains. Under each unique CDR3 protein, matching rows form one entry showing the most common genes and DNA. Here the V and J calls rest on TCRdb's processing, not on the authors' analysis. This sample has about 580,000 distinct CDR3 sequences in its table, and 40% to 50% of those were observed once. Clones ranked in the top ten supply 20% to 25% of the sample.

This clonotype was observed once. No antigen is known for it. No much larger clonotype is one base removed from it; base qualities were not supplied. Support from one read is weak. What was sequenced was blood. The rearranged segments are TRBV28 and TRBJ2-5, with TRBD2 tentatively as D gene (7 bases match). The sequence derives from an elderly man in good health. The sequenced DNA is TGTGCCAGCAGTTTTTTTTCTGCGGGGGCGGGAGAGCAGTACTTC. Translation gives CASSFFSAGAGEQYF.